The clone carrying this TCR beta chain was found once. This sample was taken from a study of blood T cell repertoires in COVID-19. In the original processing: Reference gene primer amplification gave nucleated cell count estimates. TCRdb keeps only in-frame clones here, not all; method: immunoSEQ multiplex PCR. Clonal size and the V and J genes are those of that table, whereas D and trimming came from the DNA. The table shows roughly 200,000 clones, with 80% to 90% occurring only once. With V trimmed by 4 bases and J by 7 bases, 16 bases remained unmatched. The CDR3 runs 18 residues. Germline loops: CDR1 LGHDT, CDR2 YNNKEL (reference sequence).

The TCR sequence derives from a man aged 55 to 70 with acute or convalescent COVID-19. V gene TRBV3-1 (or the pseudogene TRBV3-2) combines with J gene TRBJ2-1, with 10 bases lining up with TRBD2. The specimen sequenced was peripheral blood. The CDR3 loop reads CASSPSSRAGGLRNEQFF. As DNA, the CDR3 is TGTGCCAGCAGCCCATCTAGCAGAGCGGGAGGGCTAAGGAATGAGCAGTTCTTC.